These 29 T cell receptor beta chains came from one sample sequenced in a study of blood T cell repertoires in COVID-19. Profiled with immunoSEQ multiplex PCR; TCRdb holds only in-frame clones, not every one. Here the sample spans almost 100,000 clones, approximately 86% being singletons. Input material: peripheral blood. The receptors shown here come from a man aged 45-60 years with acute or convalescent COVID-19.

The chain uses TRBV12-3 or TRBV12-4 and TRBJ2-1, with D uncertain. CDR3 length equals 13 residues. Deletions cut 4 bases from V and 5 bases from J, with 9 bases between. The CDR3 is CASSSQIDNEQFF. The CDR3 region has the DNA TGTGCCAGCAGTTCTCAGATCGACAATGAGCAGTTCTTC.

The rearrangement joins TRBV7-3 to TRBJ2-1; 14 bases are a match to TRBD2. From germline, CDR1 is SGHTA and CDR2 FQGTGA. CDR3 length: 16 amino acids. After removal of 5 bases from V and 6 bases from J, the junction contained 6 bases not matched to a gene. The CDR3 loop is CASSKGLAGASNEQFF. The CDR3 bases are TGTGCCAGCAGCAAGGGACTAGCGGGAGCATCCAATGAGCAGTTCTTC.

The DNA for the CDR3 is TGTGCCAGCAGCCCTCAGGGAAGGCTCTATGGCTACACCTTC. It codes for CASSPQGRLYGYTF. The rearrangement uses TRBV3-1 (or the pseudogene TRBV3-2) and TRBJ1-2, with D perhaps TRBD1 (5 bases). Germline V gene data show CDR1 as LGHDT and CDR2 as YNNKEL (reference sequence). CDR3 size: 14 residues. V dropped 4 bases and J dropped 4 bases, with 13 bases sitting between them.

The chain couples TRBV30 to TRBJ2-1; D is uncertain. The germline gives CDR1 GTSNPN, CDR2 SVGIG (reference sequence). CDR3 length: 13 residues. Between the trimmed V and J ends, which lost 0 bases and 5 bases, there was a span of 8 bases. This chain's CDR3 is CAWSVSLDNEQFF. CDR3 DNA: TGTGCCTGGAGTGTATCTTTAGACAATGAGCAGTTCTTC.

The genes are TRBV5-1 and TRBJ1-4; TRBD1 matches at 10 bases. The CDR3 sequence is 17 residues long. CDR1 is SGHRS, CDR2 YFSETQ, per germline. Unmatched junction bases numbered 10, after V lost 2 bases and J lost 6 bases. The CDR3 DNA reads TGCGCCAGCAGCTTACAATTAAGGACAGGGGGGGATGAAAAACTGTTTTTT. Its translation: CASSLQLRTGGDEKLFF.

The chain uses TRBV6-6 and TRBJ1-1; D possibly corresponds to TRBD1 (5 bases). The germline V gene encodes CDR1 MNHNY and CDR2 SVGAGI (reference sequence). The CDR3 contains 15 residues. The ends were cut back, 2 bases at V and 1 base at J, with 11 bases in the middle. CDR3 sequence (DNA): TGTGCCAGCAGTTACGCGCAAACAGGGAACACTGAAGCTTTCTTT. Its translation: CASSYAQTGNTEAFF.

The chain is built from TRBV2 and TRBJ2-5; no clear D gene. The CDR3 loop spans 13 amino acids. Trimming stripped 4 bases from V and 5 bases from J, with 11 bases between. Germline V gene data show CDR1 as SNHLY and CDR2 as FYNNEI. The CDR3 region has the DNA TGTGCCAGCAGTGGAAAGCGTGTGGAGACCCAGTACTTC. The encoded protein is CASSGKRVETQYF.

This clone was observed once. The genes are TRBV6-1 and TRBJ1-5, with TRBD1 matching over 9 bases. Germline V CDR1 and CDR2: MNHNS, SASEGT. V lost 1 base to trimming and J lost 2 bases; unmatched junction nucleotides: 0. CDR3 size: 15 residues. CDR3: CASSEGTGGNQPQHF. CDR3 nucleotides: TGTGCCAGCAGTGAAGGGACAGGGGGCAATCAGCCCCAGCATTTT.

The chain joins TRBV9 to TRBJ2-1, with TRBD2 matching 13 bases. The CDR3 is made up of 15 amino acids. Germline V gene data show CDR1 as SGDLS and CDR2 as YYNGEE. V was pared by 0 bases and J by 6 bases, with 0 bases of the junction left unmatched. This CDR3 is CASSVGLAGGNEQFF. DNA for the CDR3: TGTGCCAGCAGCGTAGGACTAGCGGGAGGCAATGAGCAGTTCTTC.

This chain links TRBV24-1 with TRBJ2-7, with a possible D match to TRBD2 (5 bases). Germline values: CDR1 KGHDR, CDR2 SFDVKD. V was trimmed by 8 bases and J by 1 base, leaving 14 bases between them. The length of the CDR3 is 14 residues. CDR3 sequence (DNA): TGTGCCACCATTGAGGGAGCCTTATCCTACGAGCAGTACTTC. It is translated as CATIEGALSYEQYF.

CDR3 bases: TGTGCCAGCAGCCAGCCCGTCTGGCAGGGGAATTACGAGCAGTACTTC. Translation: CASSQPVWQGNYEQYF. The chain couples TRBV5-8 to TRBJ2-7; a weak D match, TRBD1 (6 bases). There are 16 residues in the CDR3. V gave up 4 bases and J gave up 4 bases, with 21 bases separating them. Germline V CDR1 and CDR2: SGHTS, YDEGEE.

This clone was seen only once. V and J are TRBV7-6 and TRBJ1-1; perhaps TRBD1 as D (5 bases). Germline V gene sequence: CDR1 SGHVS, CDR2 FNYEAQ. This CDR3 is 14 amino acids long. V was pared by 1 base and J by 4 bases, with 10 bases between. The CDR3 DNA is TGTGCCAGCAGCTTAGACATACAGGCCACTGAAGCTTTCTTT. Amino acid sequence: CASSLDIQATEAFF.

This clone was seen only a few times. The V call is TRBV19, the J call TRBJ2-7; D ambiguous. The V gene lost 0 bases and the J gene lost 4 bases, with 10 bases spanning the gap. The CDR3 runs to 14 residues. Germline assignment: CDR1 LNHDA and CDR2 SQIVND (reference sequence). This CDR3 reads CASSIDGSTYEQYF. In DNA, the CDR3 is TGTGCCAGTAGTATAGATGGATCGACTTACGAGCAGTACTTC. Full variable domain (outside the CDR3, taken from reference TRBV19 and TRBJ2-7): DGGITQSPKYLFRKEGQNVTLSCEQNLNHDAMYWYRQDPGQGLRLIYYSQIVNDFQKGDIAEGYSVSREKKESFPLTVTSAQKNPTAFYLCASSIDGSTYEQYFGPGTRLTVT.

The chain couples TRBV5-1 to TRBJ2-1, with a tentative D call TRBD2 (5 bases). Germline V gene data show CDR1 as SGHRS and CDR2 as YFSETQ. The V end was cut by 2 bases, the J end by 4 bases, with 7 bases between. This CDR3 spans 13 amino acids. In nucleotides, the CDR3 is TGCGCCAGCAGCTTCCGGGATTACAATGAGCAGTTCTTC. Protein: CASSFRDYNEQFF.

This chain joins TRBV18 and TRBJ1-2; D is unclear. The germline V gene encodes CDR1 KGHSH and CDR2 LQKENI. Trimming stripped 3 bases from V and 8 bases from J, with 16 bases between. The length of the CDR3 is 14 residues. The CDR3 region has the DNA TGTGCCAGCTCACCCATCACTACGGGAGAGGGCTACACCTTC. Protein product: CASSPITTGEGYTF.

This sequence joins TRBV6-6 and TRBJ2-1; 11 positions match TRBD2. The ends lost 10 bases at V and 4 bases at J; junction bases unmatched: 6. The CDR3 has 14 amino acids. Germline CDR1 and CDR2: MNHNY and SVGAGI (reference sequence). Here the CDR3 DNA reads TGTGCCACACTAGCGGGAGATTTGTACAATGAGCAGTTCTTC. Its protein is CATLAGDLYNEQFF.

This chain links TRBV19 with TRBJ2-1; TRBD2 matches at 7 bases. There are 15 residues in the CDR3. V dropped 3 bases and J dropped 0; count of bases not matched to a gene: 2. The germline V gene has CDR1 LNHDA and CDR2 SQIVND (reference sequence). The CDR3: CASSMGGSSYNEQFF. The CDR3 nucleotides read TGTGCCAGTAGTATGGGCGGGAGCTCCTACAATGAGCAGTTCTTC.

V gene TRBV6-5 combines with J gene TRBJ1-5; 10 nucleotides agree with TRBD1. Unmatched junction bases numbered 2, after V lost 8 bases and J lost 4 bases. This CDR3 has 13 residues. Germline V lookup: CDR1 MNHEY, CDR2 SVGAGI. The CDR3 region is CASSDRGNQPQHF. For the CDR3, the DNA is TGTGCCAGCTCGGACAGGGGGAATCAGCCCCAGCATTTT.

This clone was seen only a few times. This chain joins TRBV9 and TRBJ1-5, with D perhaps matching TRBD1 (5 bases). The ends were cut back, 3 bases at V and 6 bases at J, with 16 bases in the middle. From germline, CDR1 is SGDLS and CDR2 YYNGEE. The CDR3 runs to 15 residues. Written as DNA, the CDR3 is TGTGCCAGCAGCGCTGCGGGAGGGGCCGGTCAGCCCCAGCATTTT. Its translation: CASSAAGGAGQPQHF.

This CDR3 reads CASSPTANQPQHF. CDR3 sequence (DNA): TGTGCCAGCTCACCGACAGCAAATCAGCCCCAGCATTTT. The chain combines TRBV18 with TRBJ1-5, with a possible D match to TRBD1 (5 bases). Per germline, CDR1 KGHSH and CDR2 LQKENI. V lost 3 bases and J 4 bases, leaving 7 bases between the germline ends. The CDR3 is 13 residues long.

This clone has a handful of counts. The rearrangement links TRBV19 to TRBJ2-2; 9 bases are a match to TRBD1. In germline, CDR1 is LNHDA, CDR2 SQIVND (reference sequence). V gave up 4 bases and J gave up 6 bases; unmatched junction bases: 6. There are 15 residues in the CDR3. The CDR3 region has the DNA TGTGCCAGTAGTAGATTACAGGGGGCATCCGGGGAGCTGTTTTTT. It translates to CASSRLQGASGELFF.

The chain is built from TRBV25-1 and TRBJ1-1; D might be TRBD1 (6 bases). V lost 6 bases to trimming and J lost 10 bases, with 33 bases between them. CDR1 is MGHDK, CDR2 SYGVNS, per germline. This CDR3 region has 18 residues. The CDR3 sequence: CASRDENEGTRQSVAAFF. The DNA of the CDR3 is TGTGCCAGCAGAGACGAGAACGAGGGGACACGACAAAGTGTTGCAGCTTTCTTT.

This chain joins TRBV6-1 and TRBJ2-7, with a weak D call TRBD2 (6 bases). Trimming removed 2 bases from V and 2 bases from J, with 16 bases in between. The CDR3 consists of 16 residues. The V gene's germline CDR1 is MNHNS and CDR2 SASEGT. The CDR3 DNA sequence: TGTGCCAGCAGTGAATCGGGAGCTTTCAAACCCTACGAGCAGTACTTC. Translation: CASSESGAFKPYEQYF.

The V call is TRBV5-1, the J call TRBJ2-7, with D perhaps matching TRBD1 (9 bases). V shed 3 bases and J shed 5 bases, with 18 bases lying between them. Looked up from germline, CDR1 is SGHRS and CDR2 is YFSETQ. The CDR3 is made up of 15 amino acids. The CDR3 here is CASSSGGTGSHEQYF. In nucleotides, the CDR3 is TGCGCCAGCAGCTCGGGGGGGACAGGGTCCCACGAGCAGTACTTC. Full variable domain (remainder filled in from reference TRBV5-1 and TRBJ2-7): KAGVTQTPRYLIKTRGQQVTLSCSPISGHRSVSWYQQTPGQGLQFLFEYFSETQRNKGNFPGRFSGRQFSNSRSEMNVSTLELGDSALYLCASSSGGTGSHEQYFGPGTRLTVT.

This sequence joins TRBV19 and TRBJ2-3; a possible D gene is TRBD1 (6 bases). CDR3 length: 13 amino acids. The germline V gene has CDR1 LNHDA and CDR2 SQIVND (reference sequence). The V gene lost 3 bases and the J gene lost 4 bases, with 8 bases spanning the gap. The CDR3 is CASSIGGADTQYF. CDR3 nucleotides: TGTGCCAGTAGTATTGGGGGCGCAGATACGCAGTATTTT.

This clone showed up just once. This chain links TRBV5-5 with TRBJ2-1; 9 nucleotides agree with TRBD2. Germline CDR1 SGHKS, CDR2 YYEKEE (reference sequence). The CDR3 covers 18 residues. The junction had 13 bases not matched to a gene; V was cut back by 6 bases and J by 0 bases. CDR3 nucleotides: TGTGCCAGCATCCCCCCGGGTAGCGGGGGTAGCTCCTACAATGAGCAGTTCTTC. Translating it yields CASIPPGSGGSSYNEQFF.

The chain combines TRBV5-1 with TRBJ2-1, with TRBD2 identical over 7 bases. The length of the CDR3 is 13 residues. Germline lookup yields CDR1 SGHRS and CDR2 YFSETQ. With 4 bases clipped from V and 8 bases from J, the junction kept 6 bases outside the gene matches. DNA for the CDR3: TGCGCCAGCAGCACTGGGAGGGTCTATGAGCAGTTCTTC. This translates into CASSTGRVYEQFF.

The chain recombines TRBV6-4 with TRBJ1-6; D is unresolved. CDR1 MRHNA and CDR2 SNTAGT come from the germline V gene. Trimming cost V 6 bases and J 9 bases, with 6 bases left between them. The CDR3 is 11 amino acids. CDR3 region: CASREGSPLHF. The CDR3 DNA reads TGTGCCAGCAGGGAGGGTTCACCCCTCCACTTT.

This clone came up once. This chain joins TRBV4-1 and TRBJ1-4; D is unclear. The CDR3 runs to 12 residues. Germline CDR1 MGHRA, CDR2 YSYEKL. V was pared by 4 bases and J by 8 bases, with 8 bases between. The CDR3 coding sequence is TGCGCCAGCAGCCGGCACACGGAAAAACTGTTTTTT. It yields the protein CASSRHTEKLFF.